Listed below are T cell receptor beta chains from one sample, sequenced in a study of T cell responses to AZD1222 COVID-19 vaccine. Only in-frame clones appear in the TCRdb table, and some are missing; sequencing was by immunoSEQ multiplex PCR. Counted here are fewer than 150,000 clones, around 90% occurring once; the ten biggest clones make up about 1.9%. Here the sequenced sample was peripheral blood, taken on day 0 of AZD1222 vaccination. The receptors were sampled from an adult in good health. The CDR3 runs from the conserved cysteine through the conserved F or W. Each record gives: CDR3 protein, V gene, J gene.

CDR3aa: CASSLSYRGYTEAFF
v_gene: TRBV7-2
j_gene: TRBJ1-1

CDR3aa: CASSLYAGYEQYF
v_gene: TRBV27
j_gene: TRBJ2-7

CDR3aa: CASSYGALGGNYGYTF
v_gene: TRBV6-5
j_gene: TRBJ1-2

CDR3aa: CASSSQTEIVNYGYTF
v_gene: TRBV5-4
j_gene: TRBJ1-2

CDR3aa: CASSPQGGSYNEQFF
v_gene: TRBV5-4
j_gene: TRBJ2-1

CDR3aa: CASSNRDRLKSEETQYF
v_gene: TRBV7-2
j_gene: TRBJ2-5

CDR3aa: CASSSGRGMNEQYF
v_gene: TRBV27
j_gene: TRBJ2-7

CDR3aa: CASSLKPLAGFDEQYF
v_gene: TRBV13
j_gene: TRBJ2-7

CDR3aa: CATRQRGGNQPQHF
v_gene: TRBV19
j_gene: TRBJ1-5

CDR3aa: CASEDRRHTGELFF
v_gene: TRBV19
j_gene: TRBJ2-2

CDR3aa: CASSFNQRTKEQYF
v_gene: TRBV5-1
j_gene: TRBJ2-7

CDR3aa: CASSLSRGSMVRTQYF
v_gene: TRBV7-9
j_gene: TRBJ2-5

CDR3aa: CASSFQSGRGTYEQYF
v_gene: TRBV28
j_gene: TRBJ2-7

CDR3aa: CASSLTGTGLWTDTQYF
v_gene: TRBV7-3
j_gene: TRBJ2-3

CDR3aa: CAWSPHFMIETGLYTEAFF
v_gene: TRBV30
j_gene: TRBJ1-1

CDR3aa: CASQGTSFGSLHF
v_gene: TRBV6-5
j_gene: TRBJ1-6

CDR3aa: CASSLTGESGGELFF
v_gene: TRBV5-1
j_gene: TRBJ2-2

CDR3aa: CASVRDRGVGSSPLHF
v_gene: TRBV28
j_gene: TRBJ1-6

CDR3aa: CASRKGLVLAGGAYEQYF
v_gene: TRBV2
j_gene: TRBJ2-7

CDR3aa: CASTGRGEKLFF
v_gene: TRBV19
j_gene: TRBJ1-4

CDR3aa: CASSLRGTGGGLGPLHF
v_gene: TRBV5-6
j_gene: TRBJ1-6

CDR3aa: CAIRRGSGANVLTF
v_gene: TRBV10-3
j_gene: TRBJ2-6

CDR3aa: CASSDRGGYGYTF
v_gene: TRBV5-1
j_gene: TRBJ1-2

CDR3aa: CASSPTVLGNYGYTF
v_gene: TRBV18
j_gene: TRBJ1-2

CDR3aa: CASRIDRVGSQPQHF
v_gene: TRBV2
j_gene: TRBJ1-5

CDR3aa: CASSFSGTTEAFF
v_gene: TRBV7-6
j_gene: TRBJ1-1

CDR3aa: CASSVLGVSSAEAFF
v_gene: TRBV9
j_gene: TRBJ1-1

CDR3aa: CAWSSSGFNEQFF
v_gene: TRBV30
j_gene: TRBJ2-1

CDR3aa: CASSRGTPDQAFF
v_gene: TRBV4-1
j_gene: TRBJ1-1

CDR3aa: CASSLWRGAKYGYTF
v_gene: TRBV7-8
j_gene: TRBJ1-2

CDR3aa: CSASRTATSNQPQHF
v_gene: TRBV20-1
j_gene: TRBJ1-5

CDR3aa: CASSSKDKNTEAFF
v_gene: TRBV27
j_gene: TRBJ1-1

CDR3aa: CSVEKTGEAFF
v_gene: TRBV29-1
j_gene: TRBJ1-1

CDR3aa: CASSYETLNAGGSVSSPLHF
v_gene: TRBV6-2/TRBV6-3
j_gene: TRBJ1-6

CDR3aa: CASSLGYGYTF
v_gene: TRBV12-3/TRBV12-4
j_gene: TRBJ1-2

CDR3aa: CASSLMTGKGNEQFF
v_gene: TRBV11-2
j_gene: TRBJ2-1

CDR3aa: CATSTLGQGTGELFF
v_gene: TRBV15
j_gene: TRBJ2-2

CDR3aa: CASSDTGRRNTEAFF
v_gene: TRBV2
j_gene: TRBJ1-1

CDR3aa: CASSLGDRGMVDEQYF
v_gene: TRBV7-2
j_gene: TRBJ2-7

CDR3aa: CASSSGTAWEQYF
v_gene: TRBV27
j_gene: TRBJ2-7

CDR3aa: CASSPNRRSLAGELFF
v_gene: TRBV7-9
j_gene: TRBJ2-2